This section outlines one TCR beta chain sequence together with its context. Its binding antigen is unknown. No qualities accompany the bases; no much larger clone lies one base away. CDR1 KGHSH and CDR2 LQKENI are derived from the germline V gene. Relative to germline, V is 2 bases shorter and J is 1 base shorter, with 5 bases between their ends. From the cysteine up to the phenylalanine, the CDR3 has a length of 13 residues. The kept DNA is CDR3 alone, 39 bases in frame from the first base. The data derive from a study of preoperative IRX-2 immunotherapy in early breast cancer (dated by TCRdb to about 2019). This specimen's treatment or condition label, per the study, means: preoperative locoregional IRX-2 cytokine immunotherapy. The samples were obtained from a phase Ib study that tested preoperative, locoregional IRX-2 cytokine immunotherapy designed to prime immune responses. Before surgery, IRX-2 was given to the donors, who were patients with early-stage breast cancer.

To prepare the library, the immunoSEQ multiplex PCR assay was applied. Held by TCRdb, this immuneACCESS table contains in-frame sequences only and omits some clones. Under half of the omission traces to an unresolved V gene where checked; the cause of the rest is unknown. The sample table holds about 10,000 clones, of which around 86% were seen once. The ten top clones hold 5.5% to 6% of the sample. The clonotype was recovered from a human donor with breast cancer. This chain is built from TRBV18 and TRBJ1-1, with no confident D gene call. The sample in question was lymph node tissue, obtained before IRX-2 immunotherapy. The bases are TGTGCCAGCTCACCAGTGACGAACACTGAAGCTTTCTTT. It specifies CASSPVTNTEAFF.